This note documents a single TCR beta chain sequence. These data are taken from a study of blood T cell repertoires in COVID-19. The wider study: Sites across the United States, Italy and Spain contributed samples from acute and convalescent COVID-19. The cDNA or gDNA used as material had been derived from T cells, B-cell-depleted T cells, or PBMCs.

V lost 5 bases, J lost 1 base, and 7 bases stayed unmatched. CDR3 length equals 15 residues. Germline V lookup: CDR1 MNHEY, CDR2 SVGAGI. Per the study methods: Amplified reference gene primers provided the basis for estimating nucleated cell counts. The protocol was immunoSEQ multiplex PCR, while the TCRdb copy is restricted to in-frame clones and leaves out a portion. The DNA was the basis for D and trimming; V, J and clone size are from that table. The sample includes 250,000 to 300,000 clones, 89% of them seen just once. Sequenced: peripheral blood. The chain joins TRBV6-5 to TRBJ2-7; 8 bases map to TRBD1. This receptor was identified in a woman aged 40 to 55 who had recovered from COVID-19. CDR3 sequence: CASSRTGMKSYEQYF. Here the CDR3 DNA reads TGTGCCAGCAGTCGGACAGGGATGAAGTCCTACGAGCAGTACTTC.